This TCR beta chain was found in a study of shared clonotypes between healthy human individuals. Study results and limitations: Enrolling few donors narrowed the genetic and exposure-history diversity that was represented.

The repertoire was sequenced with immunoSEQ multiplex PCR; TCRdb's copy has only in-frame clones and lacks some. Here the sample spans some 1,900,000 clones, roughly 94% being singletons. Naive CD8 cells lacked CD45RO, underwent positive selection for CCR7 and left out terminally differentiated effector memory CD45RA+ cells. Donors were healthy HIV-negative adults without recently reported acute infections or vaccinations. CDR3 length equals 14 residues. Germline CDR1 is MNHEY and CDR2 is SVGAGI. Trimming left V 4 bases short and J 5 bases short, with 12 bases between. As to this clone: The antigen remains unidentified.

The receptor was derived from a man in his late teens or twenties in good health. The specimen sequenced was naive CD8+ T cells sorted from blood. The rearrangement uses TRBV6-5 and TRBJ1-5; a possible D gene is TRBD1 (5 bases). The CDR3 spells CASSFGIGDQPQHF. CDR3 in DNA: TGTGCCAGCAGTTTTGGGATAGGGGATCAGCCCCAGCATTTT.